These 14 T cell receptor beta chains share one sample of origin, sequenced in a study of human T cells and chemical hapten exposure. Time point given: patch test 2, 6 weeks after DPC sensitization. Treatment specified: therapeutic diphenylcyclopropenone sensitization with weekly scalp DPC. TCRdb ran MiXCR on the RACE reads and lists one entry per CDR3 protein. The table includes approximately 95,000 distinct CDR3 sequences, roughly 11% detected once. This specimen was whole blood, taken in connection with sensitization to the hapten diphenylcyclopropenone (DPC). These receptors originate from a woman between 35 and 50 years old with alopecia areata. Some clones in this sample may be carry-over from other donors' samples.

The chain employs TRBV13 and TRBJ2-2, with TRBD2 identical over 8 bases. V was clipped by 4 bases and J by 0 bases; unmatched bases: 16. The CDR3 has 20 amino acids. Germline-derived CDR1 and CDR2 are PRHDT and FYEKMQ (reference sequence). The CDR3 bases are TGTGCCAGCAGCTCCTCCTCGACTAGCGCTGAGTTCGCGAACACCGGGGAGCTGTTTTTT. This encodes CASSSSSTSAEFANTGELFF.

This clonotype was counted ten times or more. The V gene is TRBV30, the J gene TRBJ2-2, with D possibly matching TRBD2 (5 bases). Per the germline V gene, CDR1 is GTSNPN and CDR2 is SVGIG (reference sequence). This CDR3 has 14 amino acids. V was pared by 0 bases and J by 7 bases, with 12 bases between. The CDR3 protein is CAWSVSGGYGELFF. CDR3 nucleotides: TGTGCCTGGAGTGTATCAGGCGGGTACGGGGAGCTGTTTTTT. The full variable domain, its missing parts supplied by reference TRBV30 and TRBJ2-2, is SQTIHQWPATLVQPVGSPLSLECTVEGTSNPNLYWYRQAAGRGLQLLFYSVGIGQISSEVPQNLSASRPQDRQFILSSKKLLLSDSGFYLCAWSVSGGYGELFFGEGSRLTVL.

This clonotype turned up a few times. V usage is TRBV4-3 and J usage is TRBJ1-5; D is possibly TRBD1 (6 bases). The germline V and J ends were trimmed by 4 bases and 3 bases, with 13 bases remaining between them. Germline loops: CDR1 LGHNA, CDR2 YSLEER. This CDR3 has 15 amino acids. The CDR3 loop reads CASSPEQGLNQPQHF. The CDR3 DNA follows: TGCGCCAGCAGCCCAGAACAGGGACTCAATCAGCCCCAGCATTTT.

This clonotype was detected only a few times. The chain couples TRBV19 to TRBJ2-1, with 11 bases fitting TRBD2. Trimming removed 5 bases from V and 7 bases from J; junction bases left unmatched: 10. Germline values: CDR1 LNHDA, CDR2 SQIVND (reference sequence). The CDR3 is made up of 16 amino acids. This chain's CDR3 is CASSFRTSGGGNEQFF. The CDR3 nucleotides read TGTGCCAGTAGTTTCCGAACTAGCGGGGGAGGGAATGAGCAGTTCTTC.

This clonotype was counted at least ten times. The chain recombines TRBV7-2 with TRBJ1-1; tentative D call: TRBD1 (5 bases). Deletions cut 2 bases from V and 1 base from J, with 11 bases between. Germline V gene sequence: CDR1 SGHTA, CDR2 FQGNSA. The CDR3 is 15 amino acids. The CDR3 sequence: CASSLRQPPNTEAFF. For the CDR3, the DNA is TGTGCCAGCAGCTTACGACAGCCACCGAACACTGAAGCTTTCTTT.

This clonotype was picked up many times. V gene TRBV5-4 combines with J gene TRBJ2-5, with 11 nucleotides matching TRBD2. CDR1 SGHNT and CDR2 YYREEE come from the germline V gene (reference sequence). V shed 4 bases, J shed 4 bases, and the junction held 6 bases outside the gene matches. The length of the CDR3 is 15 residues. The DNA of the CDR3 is TGTGCCAGCAGCCCATTAGCGGGGGGGCTAGAGACCCAGTACTTC. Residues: CASSPLAGGLETQYF.

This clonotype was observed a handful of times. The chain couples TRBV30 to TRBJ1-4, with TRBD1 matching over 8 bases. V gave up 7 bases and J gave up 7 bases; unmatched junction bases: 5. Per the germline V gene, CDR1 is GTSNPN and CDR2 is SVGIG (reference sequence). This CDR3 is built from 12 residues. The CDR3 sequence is CASTTGGEKLFF. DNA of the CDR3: TGTGCCTCCACAACAGGGGGTGAAAAACTGTTTTTT. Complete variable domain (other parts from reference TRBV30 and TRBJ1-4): SQTIHQWPATLVQPVGSPLSLECTVEGTSNPNLYWYRQAAGRGLQLLFYSVGIGQISSEVPQNLSASRPQDRQFILSSKKLLLSDSGFYLCASTTGGEKLFFGSGTQLSVL.

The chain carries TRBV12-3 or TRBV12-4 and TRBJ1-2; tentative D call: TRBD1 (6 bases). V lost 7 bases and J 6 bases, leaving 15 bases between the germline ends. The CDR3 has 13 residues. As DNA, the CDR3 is TGTGCCAGCACCACCCGGGGGGCTGATGGCTACACCTTC. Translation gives CASTTRGADGYTF.

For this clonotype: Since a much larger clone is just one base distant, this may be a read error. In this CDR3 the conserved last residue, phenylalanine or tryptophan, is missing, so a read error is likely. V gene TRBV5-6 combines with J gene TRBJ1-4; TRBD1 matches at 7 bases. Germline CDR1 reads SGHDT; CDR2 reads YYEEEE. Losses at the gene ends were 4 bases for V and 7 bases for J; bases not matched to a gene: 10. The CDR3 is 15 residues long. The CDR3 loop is CASSTKTGSSEKLFS. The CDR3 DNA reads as TGTGCCAGCAGCACAAAGACAGGGAGTTCTGAAAAACTGTTTTCT.

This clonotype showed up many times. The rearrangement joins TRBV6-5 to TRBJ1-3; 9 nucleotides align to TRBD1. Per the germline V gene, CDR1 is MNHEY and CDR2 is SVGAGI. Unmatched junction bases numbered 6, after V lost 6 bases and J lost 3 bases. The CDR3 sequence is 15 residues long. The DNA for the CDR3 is TGTGCCAGCAGAGGGACAGGGCGTTTTGGAAACACCATATATTTT. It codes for CASRGTGRFGNTIYF.

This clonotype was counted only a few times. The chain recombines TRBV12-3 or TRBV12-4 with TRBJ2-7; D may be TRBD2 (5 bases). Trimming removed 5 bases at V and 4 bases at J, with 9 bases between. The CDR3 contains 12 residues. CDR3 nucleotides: TGTGCCAGCAGTCCCTCGGGATACGAGCAGTACTTC. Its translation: CASSPSGYEQYF.

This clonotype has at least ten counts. Written as DNA, the CDR3 is TGTGCCAGCAGCTTAGTGGCCCAGGCAAATACGCAGTATTTT. Amino acid sequence: CASSLVAQANTQYF. The chain is built from TRBV7-9 and TRBJ2-3; D is undetermined. The CDR3 contains 14 residues. From germline, CDR1 is SEHNR and CDR2 FQNEAQ (reference sequence). V was cut by 1 base and J by 7 bases, with 12 bases left in between.

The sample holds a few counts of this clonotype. CDR3: CASSPASGTEQYF. In nucleotides, the CDR3 is TGTGCCAGCAGCCCCGCTAGCGGAACCGAGCAGTACTTC. This chain links TRBV7-8 with TRBJ2-7; 7 nucleotides agree with TRBD2. Germline CDR1 SGHVS, CDR2 FQNEAQ. The CDR3 loop spans 13 amino acids. Losses at the gene ends were 5 bases for V and 6 bases for J; bases not matched to a gene: 7.

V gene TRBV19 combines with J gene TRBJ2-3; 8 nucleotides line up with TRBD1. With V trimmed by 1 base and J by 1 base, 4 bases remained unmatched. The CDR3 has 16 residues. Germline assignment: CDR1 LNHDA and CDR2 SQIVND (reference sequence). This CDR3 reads CASSIGGRGRTDTQYF. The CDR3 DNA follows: TGTGCCAGTAGTATAGGGGGCAGGGGGCGCACAGATACGCAGTATTTT.